A single sample is the source of the 29 T cell receptor beta chains below, sequenced in a study of T-cell reconstitution after alpha-beta-depleted transplantation in children. This sample's TCRbeta library carried unique molecular identifier barcodes. TCRdb passed the PCR reads through MiXCR, listing each CDR3 protein once. The sample contains approximately 97,000 distinct CDR3 sequences, roughly 7.1% of which appear only once. The sequencing used PBMCs, collected before TCRalphabeta/CD19-depleted stem cell transplant. Every receptor here comes from a boy between 2 and 15 years old with acute lymphoblastic leukemia, due to receive a stem cell transplant.

This clonotype has a count of ten or more. The V gene is TRBV7-2, the J gene TRBJ2-1; 9 bases map to TRBD1. The V segment lost 5 bases and the J segment 4 bases; nucleotides outside the gene matches: 6. Per germline, CDR1 SGHTA and CDR2 FQGNSA. The CDR3 runs to 15 residues. The CDR3 DNA reads as TGTGCCAGCAGCCCGGACAGGGGCGTTTACAATGAGCAGTTCTTC. It yields the protein CASSPDRGVYNEQFF.

This clonotype came up many times. The chain has TRBV20-1 and TRBJ2-7; 7 bases fit TRBD2. The J segment lost 6 bases and the V segment lost 0 bases, leaving 11 bases of the junction unmatched. The CDR3 has 15 residues. In germline, CDR1 is DFQATT, CDR2 SNEGSKA (reference sequence). Written as DNA, the CDR3 is TGCAGTGCTAGAGATCCAGGACTAGAATCAGGCGAGCAGTACTTC. This gives the protein CSARDPGLESGEQYF.

This clonotype was detected ten times or more. The chain employs TRBV19 and TRBJ2-1, with D hard to call. The germline gives CDR1 LNHDA, CDR2 SQIVND (reference sequence). Trimming took off 4 bases at V and 8 bases at J, with 9 bases between the two ends. This CDR3 region has 12 residues. In nucleotides, the CDR3 is TGTGCCAGTAGTACCCGGTGGGATGAGCAGTTCTTC. It yields the protein CASSTRWDEQFF.

The genes are TRBV20-1 and TRBJ2-3; a possible D gene is TRBD2 (6 bases). CDR1 and CDR2 (germline): DFQATT, SNEGSKA (reference sequence). CDR3 length equals 15 residues. V dropped 2 bases and J dropped 0 bases, with 12 bases sitting between them. The CDR3 DNA follows: TGCAGTGCTAGACTAGCGACCGGGAGCACAGATACGCAGTATTTT. As protein: CSARLATGSTDTQYF.

The V gene is TRBV6-2 or TRBV6-3, the J gene TRBJ2-7; tentatively, D is TRBD1 (6 bases). This CDR3 region has 15 residues. Germline CDR1 reads MNHEY; CDR2 reads SVGEGT. The V and J ends lost 5 bases and 3 bases respectively, with 17 bases between them. In nucleotides, the CDR3 is TGTGCCAGCAGTCCCCAGGGCAGAGGGGGCTACGAGCAGTACTTC. This gives the protein CASSPQGRGGYEQYF.

The V and J genes are TRBV20-1 and TRBJ2-3, with D perhaps given as TRBD1 or TRBD2 (5 bases each). The V gene lost 6 bases and the J gene lost 2 bases, with 12 bases spanning the gap. CDR1 and CDR2 (germline): DFQATT, SNEGSKA (reference sequence). This CDR3 is built from 13 residues. The CDR3 loop reads CSARGGDTDTQYF. Written as DNA, the CDR3 is TGCAGTGCCCGTGGGGGAGACACAGATACGCAGTATTTT.

The table lists this clonotype with a few counts. V usage is TRBV27 and J usage is TRBJ2-1; 10 bases align to TRBD1. Germline V gene sequence: CDR1 MNHEY, CDR2 SMNVEV (reference sequence). The CDR3 is 16 residues long. Trimming removed 7 bases from V and 8 bases from J; junction bases left unmatched: 14. In DNA, the CDR3 is TGTGCCAGCACCACGATTGGGACAGGGGTTTGGCATGAGCAGTTCTTC. Protein product: CASTTIGTGVWHEQFF.

At least ten counts were recorded for this clonotype. This rearrangement joins TRBV6-1 to TRBJ1-1, with a weak D call TRBD1 (6 bases). Germline loops: CDR1 MNHNS, CDR2 SASEGT. Trimming removed 3 bases from V and 1 base from J, with 9 bases in between. This CDR3 contains 14 residues. Written as DNA, the CDR3 is TGTGCCAGCAGTGAGCTGACAGGGAACACTGAAGCTTTCTTT. Its protein is CASSELTGNTEAFF.

This clonotype showed up just a few times. This chain connects TRBV6-1 to TRBJ2-5; D is possibly TRBD1 or TRBD2 (5 bases each). The CDR3 totals 13 residues. V shed 7 bases and J shed 3 bases, with 12 bases lying between them. CDR1 MNHNS and CDR2 SASEGT come from the germline V gene. This chain's CDR3 is CASTPWGKETQYF. In nucleotides, the CDR3 is TGTGCCAGCACCCCTTGGGGGAAAGAGACCCAGTACTTC.

This chain joins TRBV6-2 or TRBV6-3 and TRBJ1-2; no reliable D call. V dropped 6 bases and J dropped 7 bases, with 12 bases sitting between them. This CDR3 has 12 amino acids. Germline CDR1 MNHEY, CDR2 SVGEGT. CDR3 residues: CASSNSGLGYTF. DNA of the CDR3: TGTGCCAGCAGCAACAGTGGTCTTGGCTACACCTTC.

The table lists this clonotype with many counts. The rearrangement joins TRBV20-1 to TRBJ2-3; possibly TRBD2 for D (6 bases). V lost 0 bases to trimming and J lost 3 bases, with 13 bases between them. The CDR3 consists of 15 residues. The V gene's germline CDR1 is DFQATT and CDR2 SNEGSKA (reference sequence). DNA for the CDR3: TGCAGTGCTAGAGATGGTGGGGAGGTGACAGATACGCAGTATTTT. Translating it yields CSARDGGEVTDTQYF.

The table lists this clonotype with a few counts. CDR3 nucleotides: TGCGCCAGCAGCTTGCTTGGCGGGGGGGCCAATGAGCAGTTCTTC. Its translation: CASSLLGGGANEQFF. V usage is TRBV5-1 and J usage is TRBJ2-1; 9 bases align to TRBD2. Germline lookup yields CDR1 SGHRS and CDR2 YFSETQ. The CDR3 is 15 amino acids. V lost 1 base and J lost 6; bases outside the gene matches: 5.

In this sample, this clonotype turned up a few times. The CDR3 loop reads CASSTSSGGMETQYF. In nucleotides, the CDR3 is TGCGCCAGCAGCACCTCTAGCGGGGGGATGGAGACCCAGTACTTC. V usage is TRBV5-1 and J usage is TRBJ2-5; 11 nucleotides agree with TRBD2. V lost 4 bases and J lost 5; bases outside the gene matches: 7. This CDR3 has 15 residues. Germline CDR1 reads SGHRS; CDR2 reads YFSETQ. Filled out from reference TRBV5-1 and TRBJ2-5, the complete variable domain reads KAGVTQTPRYLIKTRGQQVTLSCSPISGHRSVSWYQQTPGQGLQFLFEYFSETQRNKGNFPGRFSGRQFSNSRSEMNVSTLELGDSALYLCASSTSSGGMETQYFGPGTRLLVL.

There are many counts of this clonotype. V gene TRBV12-3 or TRBV12-4 combines with J gene TRBJ2-3; 10 positions match TRBD1. V shed 8 bases, J shed 2 bases, and the junction held 4 bases outside the gene matches. This CDR3 has 14 residues. The CDR3 region is CASLGTGDTDTQYF. In DNA form, the CDR3 reads TGTGCCAGCCTTGGGACAGGGGACACAGATACGCAGTATTTT.

This clonotype was observed many times. The V gene is TRBV5-1, the J gene TRBJ2-2; D ambiguous. Germline CDR1 is SGHRS and CDR2 is YFSETQ. The length of the CDR3 is 14 residues. The V gene lost 0 bases and the J gene lost 4 bases, with 7 bases spanning the gap. CDR3 coding DNA: TGCGCCAGCAGCTTGGATTTCGGCACCGGGGAGCTGTTTTTT. Translating it yields CASSLDFGTGELFF. The whole variable domain, filled in from reference TRBV5-1 and TRBJ2-2, reads KAGVTQTPRYLIKTRGQQVTLSCSPISGHRSVSWYQQTPGQGLQFLFEYFSETQRNKGNFPGRFSGRQFSNSRSEMNVSTLELGDSALYLCASSLDFGTGELFFGEGSRLTVL.

There are a few counts of this clonotype. This chain uses TRBV27 with TRBJ2-3; 9 nucleotides match TRBD2. J gave up 1 base and V 11 bases, and 4 bases lay outside the gene matches. The CDR3 runs 13 residues. Germline V lookup: CDR1 MNHEY, CDR2 SMNVEV (reference sequence). The CDR3 DNA reads as TGTGCCGTTAGGACTAGCGGCACAGATACGCAGTATTTT. Encoded protein: CAVRTSGTDTQYF.

This clonotype was detected ten times or more. The genes are TRBV20-1 and TRBJ2-3; D is uncertain. The CDR3 extends over 15 amino acids. The germline V gene has CDR1 DFQATT and CDR2 SNEGSKA (reference sequence). V was cut by 3 bases and J by 1 base, with 14 bases left in between. This CDR3 is CSASPRLGRTDTQYF. Written as DNA, the CDR3 is TGCAGTGCTAGTCCCCGTCTCGGGCGCACAGATACGCAGTATTTT.

This clonotype was observed a few times. This CDR3 reads CASSYPDRVHEQYF. The CDR3 DNA is TGTGCCAGCAGTTACCCGGACAGGGTCCACGAGCAGTACTTC. The chain recombines TRBV6-5 with TRBJ2-7; 8 nucleotides line up with TRBD1. Germline lookup yields CDR1 MNHEY and CDR2 SVGAGI. The J segment lost 5 bases and the V segment lost 2 bases, leaving 5 bases of the junction unmatched. The CDR3 sequence is 14 residues long.

The CDR3 loop is CASSRRGGYNEQFF. Written as DNA, the CDR3 is TGTGCCAGCAGTCGTAGGGGAGGGTACAATGAGCAGTTCTTC. This chain joins TRBV27 and TRBJ2-1; 7 nucleotides agree with TRBD2. Trimming removed 5 bases from V and 4 bases from J; junction bases left unmatched: 5. The CDR3 spans 14 residues. Germline V lookup: CDR1 MNHEY, CDR2 SMNVEV (reference sequence).

The chain links TRBV7-2 to TRBJ2-1; D uncertain. The CDR3 is 12 amino acids. Trimming left V 5 bases short and J 8 bases short, with 10 bases between. The germline V gene encodes CDR1 SGHTA and CDR2 FQGNSA. CDR3 sequence (DNA): TGTGCCAGCAGCCCAGCCTGGTATGAGCAGTTCTTC. Translated: CASSPAWYEQFF.

There are a few counts of this clonotype. The chain combines TRBV20-1 with TRBJ2-1; TRBD2 might be the D (6 bases). Germline CDR1 reads DFQATT; CDR2 reads SNEGSKA (reference sequence). This CDR3 is 14 amino acids long. Trimming took off 1 base at V and 2 bases at J, with 9 bases between the two ends. For the CDR3, the DNA is TGCAGTGCTAGAGCGGGGGAGGCCTACAATGAGCAGTTCTTC. Amino acid sequence: CSARAGEAYNEQFF.

The chain couples TRBV4-1 to TRBJ2-2; D gene unclear. V dropped 0 bases and J dropped 4 bases, with 12 bases sitting between them. The length of the CDR3 is 16 residues. Germline CDR1 MGHRA, CDR2 YSYEKL. The CDR3 spells CASSQEAQVGTGELFF. For the CDR3, the DNA is TGCGCCAGCAGCCAAGAGGCCCAGGTGGGCACCGGGGAGCTGTTTTTT.

This clonotype showed up many times. J is TRBJ2-3 and V is TRBV10-3, with D tentatively TRBD2 (6 bases). V gave up 3 bases and J gave up 2 bases, with 15 bases separating them. The CDR3 spans 16 residues. Per the germline V gene, CDR1 is ENHRY and CDR2 is SYGVKD. The CDR3, as DNA: TGTGCCATCAGTGATCCCCCGGGACTGTCCACAGATACGCAGTATTTT. Residues: CAISDPPGLSTDTQYF.

This clonotype showed up many times. This chain links TRBV7-9 with TRBJ2-5; 7 nucleotides align to TRBD1. Germline V lookup: CDR1 SEHNR, CDR2 FQNEAQ (reference sequence). CDR3 length: 14 residues. The J segment lost 2 bases and the V segment lost 3 bases, leaving 3 bases of the junction unmatched. The CDR3 DNA follows: TGTGCCAGCAGCTTTCGGGACAGTCAAGAGACCCAGTACTTC. This encodes CASSFRDSQETQYF.

The V call is TRBV2, the J call TRBJ1-2; 10 bases are a match to TRBD1. Trimming took 6 bases from V and 6 from J; bases not matched to a gene: 4. This CDR3 contains 13 residues. The germline V gene has CDR1 SNHLY and CDR2 FYNNEI. CDR3 region: CASRPGTGDGYTF. CDR3 coding DNA: TGTGCCAGCAGGCCCGGGACAGGGGATGGCTACACCTTC.

This clonotype was counted between two and nine times. This chain links TRBV5-1 with TRBJ2-3; D unresolved. Looked up from germline, CDR1 is SGHRS and CDR2 is YFSETQ. This CDR3 is 16 amino acids long. Between the trimmed V and J ends, which lost 0 bases and 4 bases, there was a span of 15 bases. CDR3 nucleotides: TGCGCCAGCAGCTTGGCCCAGGCAGCTGGCGCAGATACGCAGTATTTT. Translated: CASSLAQAAGADTQYF.

This rearrangement joins TRBV5-1 to TRBJ2-3, with TRBD1 identical over 10 bases. The V gene end was trimmed by 4 bases and the J gene end by 5 bases; junction bases not matched to a gene: 4. The CDR3 covers 14 residues. The germline V gene has CDR1 SGHRS and CDR2 YFSETQ. The CDR3 region has the DNA TGCGCCAGCAGCCAGACAGGGGGCGAAGATACGCAGTATTTT. Protein product: CASSQTGGEDTQYF.

This clonotype appeared many times. This chain uses TRBV5-1 with TRBJ1-2; D may be TRBD1 (6 bases). Germline V gene lookup returns CDR1 SGHRS and CDR2 YFSETQ. This CDR3 spans 15 amino acids. V lost 3 bases and J 0 bases, leaving 12 bases between the germline ends. The CDR3 loop is CASSSPGQSNYGYTF. The CDR3 region has the DNA TGCGCCAGCAGCTCTCCGGGACAATCTAACTATGGCTACACCTTC.

This clonotype was seen only a few times. This chain links TRBV27 with TRBJ2-1; D may be TRBD1 (6 bases). The length of the CDR3 is 16 residues. Germline lookup yields CDR1 MNHEY and CDR2 SMNVEV (reference sequence). V dropped 4 bases and J dropped 0 bases, with 13 bases sitting between them. The CDR3 DNA reads as TGTGCCAGCAGTTCGGCCGCAGGGGCCTCCTACAATGAGCAGTTCTTC. Translating gives CASSSAAGASYNEQFF.